This T cell receptor beta chain is from a study of vaccination effects on CD4 cells after COVID-19. Study background: Post-vaccine sampling occurred a median 72 days after the second dose.

Germline V CDR1 and CDR2: MNHEY, SVGAGI. V lost 6 bases, J lost 3 bases, and 7 bases stayed unmatched. The CDR3 contains 15 residues. CD4+ T cells specific for antigen were expanded with viral peptide pools by the ViraFEST assay before sequencing. Cultured cells yielded isolated CD4+ T cells after less than 11 days. The participants, recipients of two vaccine doses, got either BNT162b2 or mRNA-1273. Note on this clone: Its antigen is unidentified.

Repertoires were generated with immunoSEQ multiplex PCR, while TCRdb's copy carries only in-frame clones and drops some. The sample records tens of thousands of clones, less than 80% being singletons. The receptor was isolated from a human donor who received a COVID-19 vaccine. The sequencing used CD4+ T cells from PBMCs cultured with HCoV-229E spike peptides, collected after COVID-19 vaccination. The V gene is TRBV6-5, the J gene TRBJ1-2; 10 nucleotides agree with TRBD1. The CDR3 here is CASSAGQGRYYGYTF. CDR3 nucleotides: TGTGCCAGCAGCGCGGGACAGGGGCGGTACTATGGCTACACCTTC.